This TCR beta chain was identified in a study of blood T cell repertoires in COVID-19 (TCRdb year 2020). General notes on the study: Samples from collaborators originated in the United States, Italy and Spain and spanned both the acute and convalescent phases of COVID-19. The material from the prospective study consisted of cDNA or gDNA derived from T cells, B-cell-depleted T cells, or PBMCs. Deeply sampled blood TCRbeta repertoires from subjects exposed to, actively infected with, or recovered from COVID-19 were included in the dataset. A freely available public database, intended as a resource for researchers studying the immune response to SARS-CoV-2, is where the repertoires were released. Samples came from the ongoing ImmuneRACE study (first 160 participants) plus 1,254 subjects from 6 global collaborators. A de-identified subject ID, COVID-19 status, age in years and sex were almost always included in the sample metadata. Where available, HLA class I and class II types were taken from metadata supplied by the sample provider and were not determined by assay-based typing.

TCRbeta CDR3 regions were amplified from genomic DNA by means of the immunoSEQ Assay, a bias-controlled multiplex PCR. Processing in the source paper ran as follows. The number of nucleated cells in each sample was estimated from the amplification of reference gene primers within the assay. To quantify the absolute abundance of each unique TCRbeta CDR3 rearrangement, sequence reads were collapsed and filtered. For each sample, productive Simpson clonality was calculated as the square root of Simpson's diversity index over productive rearrangements. TCRdb took over this immuneACCESS table, retaining in-frame rearrangements with V and J assigned. Such tables are incomplete; in checked studies, under half of the missing clones stem from an unresolved V gene, and the remainder is unexplained. Clone size and V and J calls were adopted from that table, with D and trimming inferred from the DNA. For this sample the table gives about 73,000 clones, of which over 80% were detected only once. Clones ranked in the top ten supply over 2% of the sample.

With regard to this clone: There is no known antigen for this receptor. Base qualities are not at hand, and no much larger clone is one base apart.

The CDR3 starts with the cysteine, ends with the phenylalanine, and has 16 residues. The retained sequence is limited to the CDR3, 48 bases, with the frame set at the first base. The collaborating institutions used their own protocols to collect whole blood in K2EDTA tubes. For TCRbeta analysis, collaborators shipped samples in one of three forms: frozen whole blood, isolated PBMCs, or DNA extracted from either of those sample types. Summary of the overall study and its limitations: The amount of clinical and demographic metadata varied by source and participant and was provided uncurated.

The sequence is built from TRBV12-2 and TRBJ1-5. TRBV12-2 is deemed a pseudogene. This TCR was recovered from an older man with active or convalescent COVID-19. The sequenced sample was peripheral blood. The CDR3 region reads CASRLAPGMGNQPQHF. DNA sequence: TGTGCAAGTCGCTTAGCGCCCGGTATGGGCAATCAGCCCCAGCATTTT.